These 23 T cell receptor beta chains originate from one sample sequenced in a study of blood T cell repertoires in COVID-19. Only in-frame clones appear in the TCRdb table, and some are missing; sequencing was by immunoSEQ multiplex PCR. The data show about 200,000 clones, about 84% seen once. The sequenced sample consisted of PBMCs or T cells enriched from blood (not recorded which). The receptor set was obtained from a man aged 35-49 years with acute COVID-19.

This chain joins TRBV2 and TRBJ2-1, with 12 bases identical to TRBD2. Losses at the gene ends were 6 bases for V and 0 bases for J; bases not matched to a gene: 3. Germline values: CDR1 SNHLY, CDR2 FYNNEI. The CDR3 runs 16 residues. DNA of the CDR3: TGTGCCAGCAGCCCGACTAGCGGGAGCTCCTACAATGAGCAGTTCTTC. Its translation is CASSPTSGSSYNEQFF.

The genes are TRBV7-8 and TRBJ1-3; D is ambiguous. The CDR3 length is 13 residues. Trimming pared 5 bases from V and 3 bases from J, leaving 8 bases between. The germline V gene encodes CDR1 SGHVS and CDR2 FQNEAQ. The CDR3 DNA is TGTGCCAGCAGCCCGAGGGTTGGAAACACCATATATTTT. Encoded protein: CASSPRVGNTIYF.

The J gene is TRBJ1-1, the V gene TRBV29-1, with TRBD1 as a possible D gene (6 bases). V lost 4 bases and J 2 bases, leaving 14 bases between the germline ends. This CDR3 has 14 residues. The germline V gene encodes CDR1 SQVTM and CDR2 ANQGSEA. The CDR3 sequence: CSVGKTGINTEAFF. CDR3 in DNA: TGCAGCGTTGGAAAGACAGGAATTAACACTGAAGCTTTCTTT.

The chain employs TRBV28 and TRBJ1-6, with 8 bases lining up with TRBD1. The junction had 8 bases not matched to a gene; V was cut back by 10 bases and J by 9 bases. There are 13 residues in the CDR3. The germline V gene has CDR1 MDHEN and CDR2 SYDVKM. As DNA, the CDR3 is TGTGCCACCCGACAGGGGCATACTTCACCCCTCCACTTT. This codes for CATRQGHTSPLHF.

The chain joins TRBV30 to TRBJ2-5, with 10 bases aligning to TRBD2. Per the germline V gene, CDR1 is GTSNPN and CDR2 is SVGIG (reference sequence). This CDR3 has 14 amino acids. V lost 2 bases, J lost 3 bases, and 3 bases stayed unmatched. The CDR3 DNA reads as TGTGCCTGGAGTTCGAGCGGGAGGGAAGAGACCCAGTACTTC. This codes for CAWSSSGREETQYF.

The chain has TRBV7-2 and TRBJ2-1, with 12 positions matching TRBD2. Germline CDR1 is SGHTA and CDR2 is FQGNSA. With 5 bases clipped from V and 0 bases from J, the junction kept 8 bases outside the gene matches. The CDR3 is made up of 18 amino acids. CDR3 nucleotide sequence: TGTGCCAGCAGCCCGAGGACTAGCGGGAAGAGCTCCTACAATGAGCAGTTCTTC. Protein sequence: CASSPRTSGKSSYNEQFF.

This chain connects TRBV28 to TRBJ2-7, with 7 bases matching TRBD2. Trimming removed 7 bases from V and 3 bases from J; junction bases left unmatched: 9. This CDR3 has 14 residues. Germline V gene lookup returns CDR1 MDHEN and CDR2 SYDVKM. The CDR3 reads CASTSPGEGYEQYF. In nucleotides, the CDR3 is TGTGCCAGCACCTCGCCGGGGGAGGGCTACGAGCAGTACTTC.

This clone has a single count. The chain combines TRBV28 with TRBJ2-5, with D perhaps matching TRBD2 (5 bases). This CDR3 spans 15 amino acids. The V end was cut by 5 bases, the J end by 2 bases, with 15 bases between. The germline gives CDR1 MDHEN, CDR2 SYDVKM. The chain's CDR3 is CASSASLGEQETQYF. In DNA form, the CDR3 reads TGTGCCAGCAGTGCATCCCTCGGGGAGCAAGAGACCCAGTACTTC.

The chain combines TRBV28 with TRBJ1-5; D gene unclear. Trimming removed 3 bases from V and 0 bases from J, with 6 bases in between. The CDR3 has 14 amino acids. Germline loops: CDR1 MDHEN, CDR2 SYDVKM. CDR3 DNA sequence: TGTGCCAGCAGTTTCCCTTATAGCAATCAGCCCCAGCATTTT. Translated: CASSFPYSNQPQHF.

Concerning this clone: Other nucleotide sequences from this sample produce the same CDR3. The CDR3 protein is CASSVAGTDYEQYF. The CDR3 bases are TGTGCCAGCAGCGTAGCGGGGACAGATTACGAGCAGTACTTC. The chain joins TRBV9 to TRBJ2-7, with 7 positions matching TRBD1. Per the germline V gene, CDR1 is SGDLS and CDR2 is YYNGEE. Trimming cost V 0 bases and J 4 bases; bases outside gene matches: 4. The CDR3 consists of 14 residues.

The gene calls are TRBV6-5 and TRBJ1-2; TRBD1 matches at 7 bases. Per the germline V gene, CDR1 is MNHEY and CDR2 is SVGAGI. This CDR3 comprises 12 residues. With V trimmed by 6 bases and J by 6 bases, 4 bases remained unmatched. CDR3 in DNA: TGTGCCAGCAGAACAGGGGAACATGGCTACACCTTC. Its translation is CASRTGEHGYTF.

The J gene is TRBJ1-1, the V gene TRBV6-5; D is perhaps TRBD1 (6 bases). Trimming took off 6 bases at V and 0 bases at J, with 14 bases between the two ends. CDR1 is MNHEY and CDR2 is SVGAGI in the germline V gene. The CDR3 length is 15 residues. The CDR3 bases are TGTGCCAGCAGGGTTTCGGACAGACTGAACACTGAAGCTTTCTTT. Its translation: CASRVSDRLNTEAFF.

The rearrangement joins TRBV12-3 or TRBV12-4 to TRBJ1-1; D uncertain. The CDR3 runs to 13 residues. Trimming took off 3 bases at V and 1 base at J, with 6 bases between the two ends. The CDR3 DNA reads as TGTGCCAGCAGTTTCTCAGAGAACACTGAAGCTTTCTTT. The encoded protein is CASSFSENTEAFF.

The chain uses TRBV6-1 and TRBJ2-7; 7 positions agree with TRBD2. CDR1 is MNHNS, CDR2 SASEGT, per germline. The CDR3 has 14 residues. The junction had 3 bases not matched to a gene; V was cut back by 2 bases and J by 2 bases. For the CDR3, the DNA is TGTGCCAGCAGTGAATGGGGGGGAACCTACGAGCAGTACTTC. Translating it yields CASSEWGGTYEQYF.

J is TRBJ2-7 and V is TRBV6-6; 8 bases agree with TRBD2. The germline V gene has CDR1 MNHNY and CDR2 SVGAGI (reference sequence). J gave up 6 bases and V 5 bases, and 9 bases lay outside the gene matches. CDR3 length: 14 residues. The CDR3 loop reads CASSGGGLVPEQYF. The CDR3 region has the DNA TGTGCCAGCAGTGGGGGGGGACTAGTCCCCGAGCAGTACTTC.

This chain uses TRBV5-4 with TRBJ2-7, with D possibly being TRBD1 (5 bases). V was pared by 3 bases and J by 3 bases, with 13 bases between. The length of the CDR3 is 14 residues. Germline-derived CDR1 and CDR2 are SGHNT and YYREEE (reference sequence). Here the CDR3 reads CASSSTLGDYEQYF. CDR3 coding DNA: TGTGCCAGCAGCTCCACTTTAGGGGACTACGAGCAGTACTTC.

The rearrangement links TRBV5-1 to TRBJ2-2, with a possible D match to TRBD2 (7 bases). V gave up 3 bases and J gave up 2 bases, with 14 bases separating them. Germline CDR1 is SGHRS and CDR2 is YFSETQ. The CDR3 loop spans 16 amino acids. CDR3 loop: CASSSGEGGNTGELFF. DNA of the CDR3: TGCGCCAGCAGCTCCGGGGAGGGGGGCAACACCGGGGAGCTGTTTTTT.

This clone showed up just a few times. V usage is TRBV28 and J usage is TRBJ2-2; TRBD2 aligns across 8 bases. Germline loops: CDR1 MDHEN, CDR2 SYDVKM. The CDR3 covers 15 residues. V shed 5 bases and J 3 bases; nucleotides not matched to a gene: 5. The CDR3: CASSSSGKDTGELFF. The DNA for the CDR3 is TGTGCCAGCAGTAGTAGCGGGAAGGACACCGGGGAGCTGTTTTTT.

This chain connects TRBV24-1 to TRBJ1-1; D gene uncertain. Germline CDR1 KGHDR, CDR2 SFDVKD. This CDR3 region has 13 residues. The V end lost 5 bases, the J end lost 6 bases, and 12 bases lay between the germline ends. CDR3: CATSGGAGSEAFF. The CDR3 DNA reads as TGTGCCACCAGTGGGGGTGCGGGCTCTGAAGCTTTCTTT.

J is TRBJ1-1 and V is TRBV7-9, with D unclear. The V end was cut by 5 bases, the J end by 1 base, with 8 bases between. From germline, CDR1 is SEHNR and CDR2 FQNEAQ (reference sequence). The CDR3 loop spans 13 amino acids. The CDR3: CASSPHPNTEAFF. The CDR3, as DNA: TGTGCCAGCAGCCCACATCCGAACACTGAAGCTTTCTTT. Using reference TRBV7-9 and TRBJ1-1 for the parts outside the CDR3, the full variable domain is DTGVSQNPRHKITKRGQNVTFRCDPISEHNRLYWYRQTLGQGPEFLTYFQNEAQLEKSRLLSDRFSAERPKGSFSTLEIQRTEQGDSAMYLCASSPHPNTEAFFGQGTRLTVV.

The V gene is TRBV2, the J gene TRBJ2-1; TRBD2 aligns across 9 bases. Per the germline V gene, CDR1 is SNHLY and CDR2 is FYNNEI. V lost 10 bases and J lost 6; bases outside the gene matches: 10. The CDR3 covers 14 residues. The CDR3 protein is CATTAGTSPNEQFF. The CDR3 DNA is TGTGCCACCACCGCCGGGACTAGCCCCAATGAGCAGTTCTTC.

This clone appeared a single time. The chain joins TRBV15 to TRBJ2-7; 8 bases align to TRBD2. CDR3 length: 17 residues. The J segment lost 0 bases and the V segment lost 5 bases, leaving 12 bases of the junction unmatched. Germline CDR1 reads LNHNV; CDR2 reads YYDKDF (reference sequence). Here the CDR3 reads CATSGAQAGVYSYEQYF. The CDR3 nucleotides are TGTGCCACCAGCGGGGCTCAAGCGGGAGTATACTCCTACGAGCAGTACTTC. Combining the CDR3 with reference TRBV15 and TRBJ2-7 gives the whole variable domain DAMVIQNPRYQVTQFGKPVTLSCSQTLNHNVMYWYQQKSSQAPKLLFHYYDKDFNNEADTPDNFQSRRPNTSFCFLDIRSPGLGDTAMYLCATSGAQAGVYSYEQYFGPGTRLTVT.

This rearrangement joins TRBV3-1 (or the pseudogene TRBV3-2) to TRBJ2-5, with D possibly TRBD1 on 6 matching bases. The CDR3 has 15 amino acids. Germline assignment: CDR1 LGHDT and CDR2 YNNKEL (reference sequence). Trimming shortened V by 8 bases and J by 2 bases, and 18 bases separated the two germline ends. The CDR3, as DNA: TGTGCCAGCGGGCAGGGTCAGGGGCTACAAGAGACCCAGTACTTC. Its protein product is CASGQGQGLQETQYF.